The 10 T cell receptor beta chains given below trace back to one sample, sequenced in a study of blood T cell repertoires in COVID-19. The repertoire was sequenced with immunoSEQ multiplex PCR; TCRdb's copy has only in-frame clones and lacks some. The sample records approximately 100,000 clones, 89% being singletons. The sequenced sample consisted of peripheral blood. All receptors derive from a woman older than 75 with active COVID-19.

This chain links TRBV5-1 with TRBJ2-3, with TRBD2 matching over 14 bases. The CDR3 is 17 amino acids. J lost 6 bases, V lost 0 bases, and 6 bases had no gene match. From germline, CDR1 is SGHRS and CDR2 YFSETQ. The CDR3 loop reads CASSLGLAGGRSDTQYF. The CDR3 nucleotides are TGCGCCAGCAGCTTGGGACTAGCGGGAGGGAGATCGGATACGCAGTATTTT.

This clone was recorded only once. The CDR3 region has the DNA TGCGCCAGCAGCCCCGGGACTAGCCCGGTAGGCTACAATGAGCAGTTCTTC. It yields the protein CASSPGTSPVGYNEQFF. The chain joins TRBV4-1 to TRBJ2-1, with 9 bases identical to TRBD2. The CDR3 loop spans 17 amino acids. J was trimmed by 3 bases and V by 4 bases; bases with no gene match: 10. Germline V lookup: CDR1 MGHRA, CDR2 YSYEKL.

The rearrangement links TRBV6-5 to TRBJ1-3, with D possibly being TRBD1 (6 bases). There are 14 residues in the CDR3. Trimming shortened V by 6 bases and J by 2 bases, and 11 bases separated the two germline ends. Germline CDR1 MNHEY, CDR2 SVGAGI. The CDR3 loop reads CASSRGGPGNTIYF. The DNA of the CDR3 is TGTGCCAGCAGCCGAGGGGGTCCTGGAAACACCATATATTTT.

This clone was seen only once. The chain combines TRBV18 with TRBJ2-7; a possible D gene is TRBD1 (5 bases). V was clipped by 3 bases and J by 3 bases, with 6 bases between them. CDR3 length equals 12 residues. Germline values: CDR1 KGHSH, CDR2 LQKENI. The DNA for the CDR3 is TGTGCCAGCTCACCGACAGACTACGAGCAGTACTTC. Amino acids: CASSPTDYEQYF. The full variable domain, in which reference TRBV18 and TRBJ2-7 provide the parts outside the CDR3, is NAGVMQNPRHLVRRRGQEARLRCSPMKGHSHVYWYRQLPEEGLKFMVYLQKENIIDESGMPKERFSAEFPKEGPSILRIQQVVRGDSAAYFCASSPTDYEQYFGPGTRLTVT.

This clone has more than one count but fewer than ten. The CDR3 reads CATSRDTGNEQFF. The CDR3 DNA is TGTGCCACCAGCAGAGATACCGGCAATGAGCAGTTCTTC. This chain joins TRBV15 and TRBJ2-1, with D hard to call. The CDR3 length is 13 residues. Germline V gene data show CDR1 as LNHNV and CDR2 as YYDKDF (reference sequence). V was cut by 0 bases and J by 6 bases, with 6 bases left in between.

J is TRBJ1-1 and V is TRBV7-8; the D gene is possibly TRBD1 (5 bases). The V end was cut by 4 bases, the J end by 2 bases, with 14 bases between. The germline CDR1 and CDR2 sequences are SGHVS and FQNEAQ. The CDR3 length is 15 residues. The CDR3 DNA reads TGTGCCAGCAGCTGGGGCCGGACGCCTAACACTGAAGCTTTCTTT. Protein product: CASSWGRTPNTEAFF.

The gene calls are TRBV27 and TRBJ1-4; the D gene is possibly TRBD1 (6 bases). CDR3 size: 14 residues. V was trimmed by 6 bases and J by 6 bases, leaving 14 bases between them. Per germline, CDR1 MNHEY and CDR2 SMNVEV (reference sequence). CDR3 nucleotides: TGTGCCAGCAGGAAGGGACACCAGGATGAAAAACTGTTTTTT. Protein: CASRKGHQDEKLFF. The complete variable domain, with remaining parts taken from reference TRBV27 and TRBJ1-4, reads EAQVTQNPRYLITVTGKKLTVTCSQNMNHEYMSWYRQDPGLGLRQIYYSMNVEVTDKGDVPEGYKVSRKEKRNFPLILESPSPNQTSLYFCASRKGHQDEKLFFGSGTQLSVL.

V and J are TRBV6-2 or TRBV6-3 and TRBJ2-7; 7 bases line up with TRBD2. CDR1 and CDR2 (germline): MNHEY, SVGEGT. Trimming cost V 2 bases and J 3 bases; bases outside gene matches: 10. The CDR3 is made up of 16 amino acids. The CDR3 DNA follows: TGTGCCAGCAGTTACCAGCGGGGAGCAGGCCTCTACGAGCAGTACTTC. Translating gives CASSYQRGAGLYEQYF.

Only one count was recorded for this clone. The rearrangement links TRBV18 to TRBJ2-1, with 14 bases identical to TRBD2. The CDR3 sequence is 18 residues long. J gave up 5 bases and V 4 bases, and 10 bases lay outside the gene matches. Germline lookup yields CDR1 KGHSH and CDR2 LQKENI. Here the CDR3 DNA reads TGTGCCAGCTCACTGCGAATAGGGACTAGCGGGGGACACAATGAGCAGTTCTTC. Protein product: CASSLRIGTSGGHNEQFF.

The chain combines TRBV27 with TRBJ1-5, with D uncertain. V shed 3 bases and J shed 0 bases, with 9 bases lying between them. The CDR3 runs 15 residues. CDR1 MNHEY and CDR2 SMNVEV come from the germline V gene (reference sequence). This CDR3 reads CASSLTSYSNQPQHF. For the CDR3, the DNA is TGTGCCAGCAGTTTGACAAGTTATAGCAATCAGCCCCAGCATTTT.